These 7 T cell receptor beta chains were sequenced from one sample in a study of cytomegalovirus exposure and HLA in healthy donors. Sequencing used immunoSEQ multiplex PCR; TCRdb keeps in-frame clones, though not all of them. There are some 49,000 clones in the sample; 85% to 95% occur only once, and almost 1.5% lies in the top ten. The sequenced material came from PBMCs. These receptor sequences come from a man in his late teens or twenties in good health and CMV-seronegative.

This chain connects TRBV5-1 to TRBJ2-6, with D possibly matching TRBD1 (6 bases). The CDR3 consists of 16 residues. The germline V and J ends were trimmed by 5 bases and 4 bases, with 16 bases remaining between them. Germline loops: CDR1 SGHRS, CDR2 YFSETQ. CDR3 sequence (DNA): TGCGCCAGCAGTTCCAACAGGGCTGCGGGGGCCAACGTCCTGACTTTC. Residues: CASSSNRAAGANVLTF.

J is TRBJ2-1 and V is TRBV6-1; TRBD1 is a possible D gene (6 bases). The germline V gene has CDR1 MNHNS and CDR2 SASEGT. The V and J ends lost 1 base and 9 bases respectively, with 16 bases between them. This CDR3 has 15 residues. Written as DNA, the CDR3 is TGTGCCAGCAGTGAAGTCTCGCAGGGGACCGGTGAGCAGTTCTTC. It specifies CASSEVSQGTGEQFF.

CDR3: CASSLNPGPYMQYF. DNA of the CDR3: TGTGCCAGCAGCTTAAACCCAGGGCCCTATATGCAGTACTTC. The chain combines TRBV7-3 with TRBJ2-7, with D maybe TRBD1 (5 bases). Trimming took 1 base from V and 9 from J, leaving 16 bases between them. There are 14 residues in the CDR3. Germline V gene data show CDR1 as SGHTA and CDR2 as FQGTGA. Using reference TRBV7-3 and TRBJ2-7 for the parts outside the CDR3, the full variable domain is GAGVSQTPSNKVTEKGKYVELRCDPISGHTALYWYRQSLGQGPEFLIYFQGTGAADDSGLPNDRFFAVRPEGSVSTLKIQRTERGDSAVYLCASSLNPGPYMQYFGPGTRLTVT.

J is TRBJ2-1 and V is TRBV4-2, with 12 nucleotides matching TRBD2. This CDR3 has 17 amino acids. V lost 4 bases, J lost 8 bases, and 12 bases stayed unmatched. Germline values: CDR1 LGHNA, CDR2 YNFKEQ. The CDR3 DNA sequence: TGTGCCAGCAGCCCGTGGGCTAGCGGGAGGGCCGACGATGAGCAGTTCTTC. Translating it yields CASSPWASGRADDEQFF.

The rearrangement links TRBV4-3 to TRBJ1-3, with D possibly matching TRBD1 (6 bases). This CDR3 has 16 amino acids. V lost 0 bases, J lost 2 bases, and 11 bases lay in between. The germline V gene has CDR1 LGHNA and CDR2 YSLEER. The CDR3 region has the DNA TGCGCCAGCAGCCAAGACCATGGGACAACTGGAAACACCATATATTTT. Translated, it gives CASSQDHGTTGNTIYF.

V gene TRBV7-9 combines with J gene TRBJ2-2, with D maybe TRBD1 (5 bases). The germline CDR1 and CDR2 sequences are SEHNR and FQNEAQ (reference sequence). Trimming removed 5 bases from V and 6 bases from J, with 13 bases in between. The CDR3 runs 14 residues. In nucleotides, the CDR3 is TGTGCCAGCAGCGAAACAGGTCGGCCCGGGGAGCTGTTTTTT. Its translation is CASSETGRPGELFF.

The gene calls are TRBV7-9 and TRBJ2-7, with D tentatively TRBD2 (6 bases). Trimming cost V 10 bases and J 2 bases, with 15 bases left between them. The CDR3 length is 13 residues. The V gene's germline CDR1 is SEHNR and CDR2 FQNEAQ (reference sequence). For the CDR3, the DNA is TGTGCCATATGGAGGGAACCCACCTACGAGCAGTACTTC. Its protein product is CAIWREPTYEQYF.